Presented here are 18 T cell receptor beta chains from one specimen sequenced in a study of identical twins. TCRdb re-analysed the 5' RACE reads in MiXCR, keeping a single row per CDR3 protein. The sample has hundreds of thousands of distinct CDR3 sequences; roughly 20% are singletons. This sample was also put to use in a study of T cells expressing NK-cell markers.

The specimen sequenced was PBMCs. The source of these receptors is a woman between 18 and 29 years old in good health.

This clonotype was seen a few times. This chain joins TRBV15 and TRBJ2-4; TRBD2 might be the D (6 bases). V lost 1 base and J 12 bases, leaving 19 bases between the germline ends. The CDR3 contains 15 residues. CDR1 is LNHNV, CDR2 YYDKDF, per germline (reference sequence). The chain's CDR3 is CATSRGELAAGSQYF. In nucleotides, the CDR3 is TGTGCCACCAGCAGAGGGGAGCTAGCTGCCGGGAGTCAGTACTTC.

There are a few counts of this clonotype. This chain's CDR3 is CASDHGTLAGNNEQFF. CDR3 nucleotide sequence: TGCGCCAGCGACCACGGTACTCTAGCGGGAAACAATGAGCAGTTCTTC. The chain employs TRBV5-1 and TRBJ2-1; 9 bases agree with TRBD2. Germline CDR1 is SGHRS and CDR2 is YFSETQ. The CDR3 is 16 amino acids. After removal of 7 bases from V and 5 bases from J, the junction contained 13 bases not matched to a gene.

This sequence joins TRBV5-1 and TRBJ2-3; D not resolved. V gave up 1 base and J gave up 2 bases, with 11 bases separating them. The CDR3 spans 15 residues. Germline values: CDR1 SGHRS, CDR2 YFSETQ. As DNA, the CDR3 is TGCGCCAGCAGCTTGTACGACATCTTCACAGATACGCAGTATTTT. It codes for CASSLYDIFTDTQYF.

This chain uses TRBV20-1 with TRBJ2-1; tentative D call: TRBD1 (5 bases). Germline V CDR1 and CDR2: DFQATT, SNEGSKA (reference sequence). The CDR3 has 11 amino acids. Trimming removed 6 bases at V and 13 bases at J, with 16 bases between. The CDR3 loop is CSARQFGPQFF. The DNA for the CDR3 is TGCAGTGCAAGACAGTTCGGCCCCCAGTTCTTC.

This clonotype was picked up a small number of times. The chain combines TRBV11-2 with TRBJ2-5; D unresolved. In germline, CDR1 is SGHAT, CDR2 FQNNGV. The ends were cut back, 3 bases at V and 4 bases at J, with 6 bases in the middle. The CDR3 loop spans 12 amino acids. The chain's CDR3 is CASSLTPETQYF. The CDR3 DNA sequence: TGTGCCAGCAGCTTGACCCCAGAGACCCAGTACTTC.

Worth noting for this clonotype: The junction departs from germline at one end; a sequencing error may be responsible. The CDR3 DNA is TGTGCCAGCAGCCAGAGCGGGGGGGCCTACAATGAGCAATTCTTC. Translating it yields CASSQSGGAYNEQFF. This rearrangement joins TRBV12-3 or TRBV12-4 to TRBJ2-1; 10 bases agree with TRBD2. CDR3 length equals 15 residues.

This chain connects TRBV20-1 to TRBJ2-5; D assignment may be TRBD1 or TRBD2 (6 bases each). CDR1 and CDR2 from the germline V gene are DFQATT and SNEGSKA (reference sequence). V lost 1 base and J 3 bases, leaving 21 bases between the germline ends. The CDR3 spans 17 residues. The CDR3, as DNA: TGCAGTGCTAGAGGACAGGCGGTTGGGGCGGGGAAAGAGACCCAGTACTTC. Amino acids: CSARGQAVGAGKETQYF.

In this sample, this clonotype turned up a few times. This sequence joins TRBV15 and TRBJ2-1; D remains unclear. Trimming shortened V by 2 bases and J by 6 bases, and 8 bases separated the two germline ends. Germline CDR1 is LNHNV and CDR2 is YYDKDF (reference sequence). This CDR3 region has 13 residues. CDR3 region: CATSRRASNEQFF. For the CDR3, the DNA is TGTGCCACCAGCAGAAGGGCGTCCAATGAGCAGTTCTTC.

This rearrangement joins TRBV5-6 to TRBJ2-7; 7 nucleotides match TRBD1. The germline CDR1 and CDR2 sequences are SGHDT and YYEEEE. The CDR3 spans 13 residues. Trimming cost V 8 bases and J 0 bases; bases outside gene matches: 5. The CDR3 loop reads CASTGQPSYEQYF. The CDR3 coding sequence is TGTGCCAGTACGGGACAGCCCTCCTACGAGCAGTACTTC.

This sequence joins TRBV10-3 and TRBJ1-1, with D hard to call. V was clipped by 0 bases and J by 8 bases, with 10 bases between them. Germline lookup yields CDR1 ENHRY and CDR2 SYGVKD. This CDR3 contains 13 residues. CDR3: CAISESGGREAFF. CDR3 coding DNA: TGTGCCATCAGTGAGTCGGGTGGGCGCGAAGCTTTCTTT.

This clonotype was detected many times. This chain connects TRBV4-2 to TRBJ2-3, with 7 bases matching TRBD2. Germline loops: CDR1 LGHNA, CDR2 YNFKEQ. This CDR3 has 15 residues. Germline trimming cut 3 bases from V and 0 bases from J; bases unmatched to any gene: 3. CDR3 sequence: CASSQLADSTDTQYF. As DNA, the CDR3 is TGTGCCAGCAGCCAGCTAGCGGATAGCACAGATACGCAGTATTTT.

This clonotype was detected once. The J gene is TRBJ1-2, the V gene TRBV19; D is undetermined. This CDR3 spans 12 amino acids. V was pared by 3 bases and J by 4 bases, with 6 bases between. CDR1 and CDR2 (germline): LNHDA, SQIVND (reference sequence). The CDR3 region has the DNA TGTGCCAGTAGTATGGTCTTCTATGGCTACACCTTC. It codes for CASSMVFYGYTF. Full variable domain (outside the CDR3, taken from reference TRBV19 and TRBJ1-2): DGGITQSPKYLFRKEGQNVTLSCEQNLNHDAMYWYRQDPGQGLRLIYYSQIVNDFQKGDIAEGYSVSREKKESFPLTVTSAQKNPTAFYLCASSMVFYGYTFGSGTRLTVV.

This chain's CDR3 is CSAQLANTQYF. CDR3 in DNA: TGCAGCGCCCAACTAGCGAATACGCAGTATTTT. The rearrangement links TRBV29-1 to TRBJ2-3, with 7 positions matching TRBD2. V was pared by 7 bases and J by 7 bases, with 5 bases of the junction left unmatched. The CDR3 has 11 amino acids. Germline V gene sequence: CDR1 SQVTM, CDR2 ANQGSEA.

This clonotype was observed a few times. The J gene is TRBJ2-2, the V gene TRBV20-1; 10 bases agree with TRBD2. The CDR3 consists of 15 residues. Germline V CDR1 and CDR2: DFQATT, SNEGSKA (reference sequence). V was pared by 6 bases and J by 7 bases, with 11 bases of the junction left unmatched. The CDR3 coding sequence is TGCAGTGCCCCAGAGCGGGGGGGCTCGGTCGGGGAGCTGTTTTTT. Its protein product is CSAPERGGSVGELFF.

The rearrangement links TRBV6-5 to TRBJ2-1; D is unresolved. The CDR3 contains 15 residues. From germline, CDR1 is MNHEY and CDR2 SVGAGI. Trimming removed 6 bases from V and 2 bases from J, with 14 bases in between. The CDR3 loop reads CASRYVGSAYNEQFF. The CDR3 nucleotides are TGTGCCAGCAGATACGTGGGGTCAGCCTACAATGAGCAGTTCTTC.

This clonotype was seen a handful of times. The V and J genes are TRBV7-9 and TRBJ2-3; tentatively, D is TRBD2 (6 bases). V was clipped by 5 bases and J by 3 bases, with 18 bases between them. This CDR3 contains 16 residues. Germline-derived CDR1 and CDR2 are SEHNR and FQNEAQ (reference sequence). The CDR3 is CASSPLPRLGTDTQYF. As DNA, the CDR3 is TGTGCCAGCAGCCCACTACCGAGACTAGGGACAGATACGCAGTATTTT.

Here the CDR3 DNA reads TGTGCCAGCAGTTACACTAGCGGGAGCATGTACGAGCAGTACTTC. Protein: CASSYTSGSMYEQYF. The chain employs TRBV12-3 or TRBV12-4 and TRBJ2-7; 11 positions agree with TRBD2. This CDR3 has 15 residues. Trimming at V came to 4 bases and at J to 4 bases, leaving 6 bases not matched to a gene.

The chain links TRBV21-1 to TRBJ2-1; no DNA check was done on the table's D call, TRBD1. TRBV21-1 is marked as a pseudogene. The CDR3 loop spans 13 amino acids. CDR3 sequence (DNA): TGTGCCAGCAGCGACAAGGGGTCCGGTGAGCAGTTCTTC. Its translation: CASSDKGSGEQFF.